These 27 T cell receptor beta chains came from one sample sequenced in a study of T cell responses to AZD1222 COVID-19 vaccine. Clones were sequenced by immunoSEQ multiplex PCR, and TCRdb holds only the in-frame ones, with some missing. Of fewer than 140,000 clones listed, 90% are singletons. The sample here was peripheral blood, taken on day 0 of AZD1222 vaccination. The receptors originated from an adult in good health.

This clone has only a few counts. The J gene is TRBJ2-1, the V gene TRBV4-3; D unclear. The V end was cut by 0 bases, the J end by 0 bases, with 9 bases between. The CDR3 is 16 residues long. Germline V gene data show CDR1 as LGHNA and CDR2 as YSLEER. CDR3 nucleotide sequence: TGCGCCAGCAGCCAAGAGCCAACGAGCTCCTACAATGAGCAGTTCTTC. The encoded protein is CASSQEPTSSYNEQFF.

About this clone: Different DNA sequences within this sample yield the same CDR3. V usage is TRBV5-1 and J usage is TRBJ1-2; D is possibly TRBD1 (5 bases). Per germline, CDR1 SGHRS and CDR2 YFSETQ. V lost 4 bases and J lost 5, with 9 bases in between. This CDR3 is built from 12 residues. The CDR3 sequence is CASSVDSYGYTF. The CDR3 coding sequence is TGCGCCAGCAGCGTTGACAGTTATGGCTACACCTTC.

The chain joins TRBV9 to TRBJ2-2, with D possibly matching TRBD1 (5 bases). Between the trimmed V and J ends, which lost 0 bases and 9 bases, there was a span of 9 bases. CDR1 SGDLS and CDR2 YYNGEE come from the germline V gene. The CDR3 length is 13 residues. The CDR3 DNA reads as TGTGCCAGCAGCGTAGGAGACAGTAGGGAGCTGTTTTTT. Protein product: CASSVGDSRELFF.

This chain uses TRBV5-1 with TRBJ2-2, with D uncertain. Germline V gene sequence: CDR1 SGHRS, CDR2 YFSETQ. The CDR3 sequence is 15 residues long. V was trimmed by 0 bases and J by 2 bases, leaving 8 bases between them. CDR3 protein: CASSLGAANTGELFF. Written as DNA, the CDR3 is TGCGCCAGCAGCTTGGGGGCAGCTAACACCGGGGAGCTGTTTTTT.

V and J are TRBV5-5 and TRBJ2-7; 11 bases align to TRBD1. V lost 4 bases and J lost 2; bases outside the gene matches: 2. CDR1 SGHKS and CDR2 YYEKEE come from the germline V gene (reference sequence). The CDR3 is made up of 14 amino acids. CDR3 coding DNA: TGTGCCAGCAGCCTGGGACAGGGGGCCTACGAGCAGTACTTC. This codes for CASSLGQGAYEQYF.

CDR3 bases: TGTGCCAGCAGCCAAGGTCAGGCTCCAAACACTGAAGCTTTCTTT. This translates into CASSQGQAPNTEAFF. The rearrangement uses TRBV3-1 (or the pseudogene TRBV3-2) and TRBJ1-1; D call uncertain. The CDR3 totals 15 residues. In germline, CDR1 is LGHDT, CDR2 YNNKEL (reference sequence). V was clipped by 1 base and J by 2 bases, with 11 bases between them.

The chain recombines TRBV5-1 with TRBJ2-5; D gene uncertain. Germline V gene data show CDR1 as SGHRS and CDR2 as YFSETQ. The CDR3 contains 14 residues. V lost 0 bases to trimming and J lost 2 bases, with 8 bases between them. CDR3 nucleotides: TGCGCCAGCAGCTTGGTAGGGATTCAAGAGACCCAGTACTTC. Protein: CASSLVGIQETQYF. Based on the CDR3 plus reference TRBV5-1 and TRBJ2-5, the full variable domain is KAGVTQTPRYLIKTRGQQVTLSCSPISGHRSVSWYQQTPGQGLQFLFEYFSETQRNKGNFPGRFSGRQFSNSRSEMNVSTLELGDSALYLCASSLVGIQETQYFGPGTRLLVL.

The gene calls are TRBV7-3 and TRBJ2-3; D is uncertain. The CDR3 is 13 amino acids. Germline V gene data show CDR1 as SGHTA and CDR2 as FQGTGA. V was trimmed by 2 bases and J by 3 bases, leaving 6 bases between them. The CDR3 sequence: CASSLRDTDTQYF. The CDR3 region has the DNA TGTGCCAGCAGCTTACGAGATACAGATACGCAGTATTTT.

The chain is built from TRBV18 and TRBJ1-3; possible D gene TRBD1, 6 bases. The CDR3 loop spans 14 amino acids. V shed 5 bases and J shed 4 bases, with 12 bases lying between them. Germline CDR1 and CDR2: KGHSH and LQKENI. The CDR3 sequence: CASSSQGGGNTIYF. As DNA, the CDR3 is TGTGCCAGCTCATCACAGGGTGGAGGAAACACCATATATTTT.

The CDR3 reads CASSQAGTGAGAFF. Written as DNA, the CDR3 is TGTGCCAGCAGCCAAGCCGGGACAGGGGCAGGAGCTTTCTTT. This chain joins TRBV3-1 (or the pseudogene TRBV3-2) and TRBJ1-1, with TRBD1 matching 10 bases. The V gene's germline CDR1 is LGHDT and CDR2 YNNKEL (reference sequence). The junction had 6 bases not matched to a gene; V was cut back by 1 base and J by 10 bases. The CDR3 contains 14 residues.

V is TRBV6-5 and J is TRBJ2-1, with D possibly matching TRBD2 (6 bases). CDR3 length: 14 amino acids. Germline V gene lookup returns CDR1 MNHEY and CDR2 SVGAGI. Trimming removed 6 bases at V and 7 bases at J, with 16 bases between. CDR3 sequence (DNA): TGTGCCAGCAGCGACGAGACTAGAGTAAATGAGCAGTTCTTC. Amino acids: CASSDETRVNEQFF.

This CDR3 reads CASSVGPEVATNEKLFF. The CDR3 nucleotides read TGTGCCAGCAGCGTAGGGCCAGAAGTTGCAACTAATGAAAAACTGTTTTTT. The rearrangement uses TRBV9 and TRBJ1-4; D is uncertain. V gave up 0 bases and J gave up 0 bases, with 12 bases separating them. Per germline, CDR1 SGDLS and CDR2 YYNGEE. The CDR3 runs 17 residues.

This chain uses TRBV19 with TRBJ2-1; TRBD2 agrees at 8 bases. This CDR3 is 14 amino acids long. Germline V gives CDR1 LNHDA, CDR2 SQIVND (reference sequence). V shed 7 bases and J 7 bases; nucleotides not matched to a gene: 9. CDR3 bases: TGTGCCAGTACCCCGGGACTAGGGACAAATGAGCAGTTCTTC. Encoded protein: CASTPGLGTNEQFF. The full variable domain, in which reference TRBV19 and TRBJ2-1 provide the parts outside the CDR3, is DGGITQSPKYLFRKEGQNVTLSCEQNLNHDAMYWYRQDPGQGLRLIYYSQIVNDFQKGDIAEGYSVSREKKESFPLTVTSAQKNPTAFYLCASTPGLGTNEQFFGPGTRLTVL.

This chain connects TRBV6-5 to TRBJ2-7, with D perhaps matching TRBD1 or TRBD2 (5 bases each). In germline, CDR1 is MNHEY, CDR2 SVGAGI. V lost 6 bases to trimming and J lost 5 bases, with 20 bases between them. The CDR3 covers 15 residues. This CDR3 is CASSIYAGTVDEQYF. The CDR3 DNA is TGTGCCAGCAGCATATATGCAGGGACGGTGGACGAGCAGTACTTC.

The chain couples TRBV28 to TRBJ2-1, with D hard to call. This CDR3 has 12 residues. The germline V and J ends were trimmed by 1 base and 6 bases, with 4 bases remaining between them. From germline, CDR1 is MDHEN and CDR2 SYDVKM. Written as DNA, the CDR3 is TGTGCCAGCAGTTTATTAGTCAATGAGCAGTTCTTC. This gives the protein CASSLLVNEQFF.

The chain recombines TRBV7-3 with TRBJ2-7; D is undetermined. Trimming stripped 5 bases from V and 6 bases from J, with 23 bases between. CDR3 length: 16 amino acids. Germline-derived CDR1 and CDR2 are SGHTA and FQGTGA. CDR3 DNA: TGTGCCAGCAGCCGATCATTGGGGTCAATCGACGGCGAGCAGTACTTC. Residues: CASSRSLGSIDGEQYF.

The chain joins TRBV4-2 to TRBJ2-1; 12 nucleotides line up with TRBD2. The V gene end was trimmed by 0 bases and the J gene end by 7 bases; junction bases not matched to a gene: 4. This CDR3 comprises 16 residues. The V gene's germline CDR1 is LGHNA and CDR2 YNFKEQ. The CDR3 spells CASSQDTSGRRNEQFF. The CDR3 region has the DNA TGTGCCAGCAGCCAAGATACTAGCGGGAGGCGTAATGAGCAGTTCTTC.

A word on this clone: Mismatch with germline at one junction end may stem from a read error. CDR3: CASRQGSGSDEQFF. The CDR3 nucleotides are TGTGCCAGCAGACAAGGGTCAGGGAGCGATGAGCAGTTCTTC. The chain links TRBV3-1 (or the pseudogene TRBV3-2) to TRBJ2-1, with D perhaps given as TRBD1 or TRBD2 (5 bases each). The CDR3 contains 14 residues. Germline V lookup: CDR1 LGHDT, CDR2 YNNKEL (reference sequence).

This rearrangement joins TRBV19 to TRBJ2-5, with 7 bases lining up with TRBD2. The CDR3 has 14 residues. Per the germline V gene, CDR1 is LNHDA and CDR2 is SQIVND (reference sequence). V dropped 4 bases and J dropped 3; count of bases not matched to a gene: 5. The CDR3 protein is CASSNPGGEETQYF. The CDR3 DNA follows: TGTGCCAGTAGTAATCCTGGGGGGGAAGAGACCCAGTACTTC.

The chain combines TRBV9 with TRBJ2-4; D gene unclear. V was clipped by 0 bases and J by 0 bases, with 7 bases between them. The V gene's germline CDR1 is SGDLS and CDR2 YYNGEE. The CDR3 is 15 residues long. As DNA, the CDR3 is TGTGCCAGCAGCGTAGACGGCGAAGCCAAAAACATTCAGTACTTC. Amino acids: CASSVDGEAKNIQYF.

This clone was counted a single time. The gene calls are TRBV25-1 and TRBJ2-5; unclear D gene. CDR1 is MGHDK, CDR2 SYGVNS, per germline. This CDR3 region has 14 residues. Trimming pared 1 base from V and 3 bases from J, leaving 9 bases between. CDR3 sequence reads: CASSEFQLEETQYF. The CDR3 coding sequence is TGTGCCAGCAGTGAATTCCAACTCGAAGAGACCCAGTACTTC.

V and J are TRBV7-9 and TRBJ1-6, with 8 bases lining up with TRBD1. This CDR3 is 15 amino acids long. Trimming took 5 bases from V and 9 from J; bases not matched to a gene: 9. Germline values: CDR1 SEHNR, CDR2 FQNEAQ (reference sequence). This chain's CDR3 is CASSQGAGDLSPLHF. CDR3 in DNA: TGTGCCAGCAGCCAGGGGGCGGGAGACCTTTCACCCCTCCACTTT. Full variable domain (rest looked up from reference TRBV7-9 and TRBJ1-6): DTGVSQNPRHKITKRGQNVTFRCDPISEHNRLYWYRQTLGQGPEFLTYFQNEAQLEKSRLLSDRFSAERPKGSFSTLEIQRTEQGDSAMYLCASSQGAGDLSPLHFGNGTRLTVT.

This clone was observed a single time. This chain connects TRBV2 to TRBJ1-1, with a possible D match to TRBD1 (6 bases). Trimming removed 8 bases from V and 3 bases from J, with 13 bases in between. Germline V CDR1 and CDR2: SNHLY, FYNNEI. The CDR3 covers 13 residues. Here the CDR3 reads CASLRGGDTEAFF. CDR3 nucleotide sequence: TGTGCCAGCCTGAGGGGGGGGGACACTGAAGCTTTCTTT.

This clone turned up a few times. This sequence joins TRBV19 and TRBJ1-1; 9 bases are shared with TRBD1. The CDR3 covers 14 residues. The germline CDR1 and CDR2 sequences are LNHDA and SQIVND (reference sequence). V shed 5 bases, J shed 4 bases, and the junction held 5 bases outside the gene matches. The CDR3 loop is CASSPGQGSTEAFF. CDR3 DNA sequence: TGTGCCAGTAGTCCGGGACAGGGAAGCACTGAAGCTTTCTTT.

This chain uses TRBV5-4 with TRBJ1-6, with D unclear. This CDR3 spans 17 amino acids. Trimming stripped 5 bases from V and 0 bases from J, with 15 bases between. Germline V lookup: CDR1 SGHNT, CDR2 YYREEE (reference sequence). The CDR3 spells CASRDGVASSYNSPLHF. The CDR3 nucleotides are TGTGCCAGCAGGGATGGTGTAGCCAGCTCCTATAATTCACCCCTCCACTTT. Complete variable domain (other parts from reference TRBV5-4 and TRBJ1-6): ETGVTQSPTHLIKTRGQQVTLRCSSQSGHNTVSWYQQALGQGPQFIFQYYREEENGRGNFPPRFSGLQFPNYSSELNVNALELDDSALYLCASRDGVASSYNSPLHFGNGTRLTVT.

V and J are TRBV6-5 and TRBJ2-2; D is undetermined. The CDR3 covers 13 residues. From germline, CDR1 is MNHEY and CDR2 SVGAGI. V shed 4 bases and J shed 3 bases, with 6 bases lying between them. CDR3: CASSSRDTGELFF. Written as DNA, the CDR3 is TGTGCCAGCAGTTCCAGAGACACCGGGGAGCTGTTTTTT.

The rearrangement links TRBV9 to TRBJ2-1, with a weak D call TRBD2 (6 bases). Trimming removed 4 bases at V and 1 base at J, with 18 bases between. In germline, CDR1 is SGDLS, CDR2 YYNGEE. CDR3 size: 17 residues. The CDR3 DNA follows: TGTGCCAGCAGCCACTCACCTAAGGCGGGGTCCTACAATGAGCAGTTCTTC. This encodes CASSHSPKAGSYNEQFF.